This TCR beta chain emerged from a study of T cells in Graves' hyperthyroidism and ophthalmopathy. The study's findings and limits: The authors' 13 V-J model separated ophthalmopathy from stable hyperthyroidism. In the blood, most expanded thyroid clonotypes above 0.001 appeared as well. Ophthalmopathy was model-predicted a median roughly 6.5 months pre-onset.

It was RNA transcripts that yielded the amplified TCR beta CDR3 regions. The HTBI set primed first-round TCR CDR3 RT-PCR. TCRdb reprocessed the multiplex PCR reads via MiXCR and lists one record per CDR3 protein. The sample shows around 480,000 distinct CDR3 sequences, roughly an eighth of them seen only once. Exclusion criteria comprised uncontrolled infection, other autoimmune disease, pregnancy or lactation. The sample holds many counts of this clonotype. As yet, its antigen is unknown. CDR1 is SGDLS, CDR2 YYNGEE, per germline. CDR3 length equals 16 residues. V lost 4 bases and J lost 7; bases outside the gene matches: 11.

V gene TRBV9 combines with J gene TRBJ2-1; 10 nucleotides agree with TRBD1. This TCR was sampled from a woman younger than 35 with Graves' hyperthyroidism. The sample consisted of blood. CDR3 DNA: TGTGCCAGCAGCAAAACCGGGACAGGGGTTGAGAATGAGCAGTTCTTC. Encoded protein: CASSKTGTGVENEQFF.